This record looks at one TCR beta chain sequence and its context. Some clones are missing from TCRdb's copy, which holds only in-frame ones; the method was immunoSEQ multiplex PCR. The repertoire holds roughly 190,000 clones, with 80% to 90% as singletons. The data were obtained in a study of blood T cell repertoires in COVID-19. With V trimmed by 4 bases and J by 6 bases, 7 bases remained unmatched. The CDR3 runs 14 residues. Germline V gene lookup returns CDR1 LGHDT and CDR2 YNNKEL (reference sequence). The chain is built from TRBV3-1 (or the pseudogene TRBV3-2) and TRBJ2-7; 9 bases are a match to TRBD2. The clonotype was recovered from a man aged 25 to 45 with acute or convalescent COVID-19. The material sequenced was peripheral blood. The CDR3 DNA reads TGTGCCAGCAGCCTGGGCGGGGGGGCTCTCGAGCAGTACTTC. Encoded protein: CASSLGGGALEQYF.